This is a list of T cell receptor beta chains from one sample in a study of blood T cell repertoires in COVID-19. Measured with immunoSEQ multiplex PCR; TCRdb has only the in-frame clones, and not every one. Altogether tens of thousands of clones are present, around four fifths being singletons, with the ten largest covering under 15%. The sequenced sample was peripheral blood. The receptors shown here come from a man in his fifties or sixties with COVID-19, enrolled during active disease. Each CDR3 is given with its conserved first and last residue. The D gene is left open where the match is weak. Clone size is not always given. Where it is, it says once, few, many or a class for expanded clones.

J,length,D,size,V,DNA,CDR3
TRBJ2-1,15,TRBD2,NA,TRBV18,TGTGCCAGCTCACCCGGACTAGCGGGAGCGGGGGAGCAGTTCTTC,CASSPGLAGAGEQFF
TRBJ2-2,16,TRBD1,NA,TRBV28,TGTGCCAGCAGTTTCTCCGGGACAGGAGGAGCCGGGGAGCTGTTTTTT,CASSFSGTGGAGELFF
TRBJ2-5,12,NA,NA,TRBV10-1,TGCGCCAGTTCTAGCGAGCAAGAGACCCAGTACTTC,CASSSEQETQYF
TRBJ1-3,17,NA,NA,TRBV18,TGTGCCAGCTCACTAACCAGACAGGTCTCCTCTGGAAACACCATATATTTT,CASSLTRQVSSGNTIYF
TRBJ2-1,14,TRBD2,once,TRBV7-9,TGTGCCAGCAGCTTAGAACTAGCGGGAGCTGAGCAGTTCTTC,CASSLELAGAEQFF
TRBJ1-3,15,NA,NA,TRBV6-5,TGTGCCAGCTGTCTGGGGGCAGGATCTGGAAACACCATATATTTT,CASCLGAGSGNTIYF
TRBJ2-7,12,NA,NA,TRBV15,TGTGCCACCAGCAGAGATCACTACGAGCAGTACTTC,CATSRDHYEQYF
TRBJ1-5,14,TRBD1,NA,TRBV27,TGTGCCAGCAGTCCAGACAGGGTCGGTCAGCCCCAGCATTTT,CASSPDRVGQPQHF
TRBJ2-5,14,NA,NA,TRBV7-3,TGTGCCAGCAGCCGCGGTCCTTCAGGGGAGACCCAGTACTTC,CASSRGPSGETQYF
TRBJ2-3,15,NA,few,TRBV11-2,TGTGCCAGCAGCCTCACTGGAAGCGCCTTAGATACGCAGTATTTT,CASSLTGSALDTQYF
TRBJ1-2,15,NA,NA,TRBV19,TGTGCCAGTAGTATATTGGCCCCGAGCGCCTATGGCTACACCTTC,CASSILAPSAYGYTF
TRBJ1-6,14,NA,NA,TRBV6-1,TGTGCCAGCAGTGAACAGGGTTATAATTCACCCCTCCACTTT,CASSEQGYNSPLHF
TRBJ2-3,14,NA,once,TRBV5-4,TGTGCCAGCAGCTTGGCCGAGGCCACAGATACGCAGTATTTT,CASSLAEATDTQYF
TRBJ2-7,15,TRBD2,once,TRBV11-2,TGTGCCAGCAGCTTAGCTAGCGGATGGTCCTACGAGCAGTACTTC,CASSLASGWSYEQYF
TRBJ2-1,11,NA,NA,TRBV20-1,TGCAGTGTCAGGGGCCGGAATGAGCAGTTCTTC,CSVRGRNEQFF
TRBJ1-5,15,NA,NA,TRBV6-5,TGTGCCAGCAGACGCGGGGCCGGGAGCAATCAGCCCCAGCATTTT,CASRRGAGSNQPQHF
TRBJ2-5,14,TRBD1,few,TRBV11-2,TGTGCCAGCAGCTTAGTTGTAACAGGGGGGACCCAGTACTTC,CASSLVVTGGTQYF
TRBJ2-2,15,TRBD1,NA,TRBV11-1,TGTGCCAGCAGCGTCGGGACAGGACGCACCGGGGAGCTGTTTTTT,CASSVGTGRTGELFF
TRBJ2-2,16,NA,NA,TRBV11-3,TGTGCCAGCAGCTTTTTGGAGGGTATCATTTCCGGGGAGCTGTTTTTT,CASSFLEGIISGELFF
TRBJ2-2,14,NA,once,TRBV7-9,TGTGCCAGCTACGCAGGGTTTGCCACCGGGGAGCTGTTTTTT,CASYAGFATGELFF
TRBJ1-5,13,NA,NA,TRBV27,TGTGCCAGCGCATCTCGGTGGAATCAGCCCCAGCATTTT,CASASRWNQPQHF
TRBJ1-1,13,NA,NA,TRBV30,TGTGCCTGGACTCCTAGGTATACTATTGAAGCTTTCTTT,CAWTPRYTIEAFF
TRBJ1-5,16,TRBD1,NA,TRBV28,TGTGCCAGCAGCTATCAGGGGGCGCGGGACAATCAGCCCCAGCATTTT,CASSYQGARDNQPQHF
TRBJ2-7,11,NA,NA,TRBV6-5,TGTGCCAGCACCAGGGACAACGAGCAGTACTTC,CASTRDNEQYF
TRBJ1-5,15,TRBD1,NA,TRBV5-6,TGTGCCAGCAGCACCGGGACAGGGGGCGGTCAGCCCCAGCATTTT,CASSTGTGGGQPQHF
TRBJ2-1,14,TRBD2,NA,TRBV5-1,TGCGCCAGCAGCCCCGGGACGGGAGGTGATGAGCAGTTCTTC,CASSPGTGGDEQFF
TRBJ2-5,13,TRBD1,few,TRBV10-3,TGTGCCATCAGCGGGACAGGGACGGAGACCCAGTACTTC,CAISGTGTETQYF
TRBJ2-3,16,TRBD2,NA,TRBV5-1,TGCGCCAGCAGCTTCGGGACTAGCGGTTTCACAGATACGCAGTATTTT,CASSFGTSGFTDTQYF
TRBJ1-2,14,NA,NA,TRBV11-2,TGTGCCAGCAGCATCGGGTGGGGGGACTATGGCTACACCTTC,CASSIGWGDYGYTF
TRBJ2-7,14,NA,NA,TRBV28,TGTGCCAGCACCTCCCCGCAGTTGGCCCTCGAGCAGTACTTC,CASTSPQLALEQYF
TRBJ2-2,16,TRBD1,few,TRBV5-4,TGTGCCAGCAGCAGTATACAGGGGGCGGACACCGGGGAGCTGTTTTTT,CASSSIQGADTGELFF
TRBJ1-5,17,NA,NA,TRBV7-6,TGTGCCAGCAGCTTAAATCCGCCAGGGCTTAGCAATCAGCCCCAGCATTTT,CASSLNPPGLSNQPQHF
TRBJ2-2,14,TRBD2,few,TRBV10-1,TGCGCCAGCAAGCCAGCGGGAGACACCGGGGAGCTGTTTTTT,CASKPAGDTGELFF
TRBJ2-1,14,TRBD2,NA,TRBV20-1,TGCAGTGCTAGTAGGTCTAGCGGGAGGAATGAGCAGTTCTTC,CSASRSSGRNEQFF
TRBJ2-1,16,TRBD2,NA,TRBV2,TGTGCCAGCAGTGAAACAGGTGCGGGAGGGGACGGCGAGCAGTTCTTC,CASSETGAGGDGEQFF
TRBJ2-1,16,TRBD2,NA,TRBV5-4,TGTGCCAGCAGCTTGGCCGGCCTAGCGGGAGTTGATGAGCAGTTCTTC,CASSLAGLAGVDEQFF
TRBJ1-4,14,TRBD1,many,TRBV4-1,TGCGCCAGCAGCCAAGCGGACAGGCGGGAAAAACTGTTTTTT,CASSQADRREKLFF
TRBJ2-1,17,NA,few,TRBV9,TGTGCCAGCAGCCAAAAAGAGGGCGGGGGCCACTACAATGAGCAGTTCTTC,CASSQKEGGGHYNEQFF
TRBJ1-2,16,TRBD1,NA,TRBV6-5,TGTGCCAGCAGTTCCGGCACCGGGACAGGGTTCCGTGGCTACACCTTC,CASSSGTGTGFRGYTF
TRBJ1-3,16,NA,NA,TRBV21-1,TGTGCCAGCAGCAAATCCCGGGTCCCTCCTGGAAACACCATATATTTT,CASSKSRVPPGNTIYF
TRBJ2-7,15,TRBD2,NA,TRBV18,TGTGCCAGCTCACCACTCGCGGGAGGGCCTTACGAGCAGTACTTC,CASSPLAGGPYEQYF
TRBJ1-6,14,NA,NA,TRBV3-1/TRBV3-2,TGTGCCAGCTCGCAGGGATTAAGGAGTTCACCCCTCCACTTT,CASSQGLRSSPLHF
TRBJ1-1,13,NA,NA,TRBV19,TGTGCCAGTAGTATATCCGTAAACACTGAAGCTTTCTTT,CASSISVNTEAFF
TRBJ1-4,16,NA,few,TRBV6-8,TGTGCCACCAAAACCCAACAAGGAGAACTTAATGAAAAACTGTTTTTT,CATKTQQGELNEKLFF
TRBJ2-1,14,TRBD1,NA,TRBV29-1,TGCAGCACACCGGGACAGGGGGTCTTCAATGAGCAGTTCTTC,CSTPGQGVFNEQFF
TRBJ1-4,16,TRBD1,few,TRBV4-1,TGCGCCAGCAGCCAATCGACAGGGGGCGGTAATGAAAAACTGTTTTTT,CASSQSTGGGNEKLFF
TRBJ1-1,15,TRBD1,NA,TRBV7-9,TGTGCCAGCAGCTTAGGATACAGGGGGGATACTGAAGCTTTCTTT,CASSLGYRGDTEAFF
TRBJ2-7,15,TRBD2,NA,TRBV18,TGTGCCAGCTCAGGAGGACTAGTCGGTCTTAGCGAGCAGTACTTC,CASSGGLVGLSEQYF
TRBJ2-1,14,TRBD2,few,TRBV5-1,TGCGCCAGCGGACGACTAGCGGGTAACAATGAGCAGTTCTTC,CASGRLAGNNEQFF
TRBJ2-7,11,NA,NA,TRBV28,TGTGCCAGCAGCGGCTCCTACGAGCAGTACTTC,CASSGSYEQYF